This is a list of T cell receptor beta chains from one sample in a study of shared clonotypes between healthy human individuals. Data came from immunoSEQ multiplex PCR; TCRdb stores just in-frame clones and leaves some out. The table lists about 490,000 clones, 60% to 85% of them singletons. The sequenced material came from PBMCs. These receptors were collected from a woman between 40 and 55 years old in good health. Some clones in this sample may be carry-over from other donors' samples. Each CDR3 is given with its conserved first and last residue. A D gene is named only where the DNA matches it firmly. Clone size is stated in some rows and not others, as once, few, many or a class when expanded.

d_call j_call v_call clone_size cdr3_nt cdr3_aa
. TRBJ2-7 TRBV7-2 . TGTGCCAGCAGCTTAGATAACGGATCCTACGAGCAGTACTTC CASSLDNGSYEQYF
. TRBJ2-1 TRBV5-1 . TGCGCCAGCAGCTTAGACTTGTACAATGAGCAGTTCTTC CASSLDLYNEQFF
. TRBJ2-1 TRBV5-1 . TGCGCCAGCAGCTTGGTGGCAGGGTCGGATGAGCAGTTCTTC CASSLVAGSDEQFF
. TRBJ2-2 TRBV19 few TGTGCCAGTAGTCTGACGACAGCCTCGTACACCGGGGAGCTGTTTTTT CASSLTTASYTGELFF
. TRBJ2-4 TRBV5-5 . TGTGCCAGCAGCTTGTGGGGGCTGGGGGCCAAAAACATTCAGTACTTC CASSLWGLGAKNIQYF
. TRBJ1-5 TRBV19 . TGTGCCAGTAGTACCCTGCGGGAGCCCCAGCATTTT CASSTLREPQHF
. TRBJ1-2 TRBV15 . TGTGCCACCAGCAGGGCGTATAACTATGGCTACACCTTC CATSRAYNYGYTF
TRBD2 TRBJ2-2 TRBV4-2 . TGTGCCAGCAGCGAGACTAGCGGGAGTGGGACCGGGGAGCTGTTTTTT CASSETSGSGTGELFF
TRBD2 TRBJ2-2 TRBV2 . TGTGCCAGCAGTGAGGGACTAGGGCCCGGGGAGCTGTTTTTT CASSEGLGPGELFF
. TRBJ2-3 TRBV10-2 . TGCGCCAGCAGGCCGGGAGCGGATCCTAGCACAGATACGCAGTATTTT CASRPGADPSTDTQYF
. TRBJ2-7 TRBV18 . TGTGCCAGCTCACTAGCCCCAGCCGGGGGAGGCTACTCCTACGAGCAGTACTTC CASSLAPAGGGYSYEQYF
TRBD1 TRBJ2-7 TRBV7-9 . TGTGCCAGCAGCTCCCGTGCCCCTATCACCGGGACAGGGGTTTACGAGCAGTACTTC CASSSRAPITGTGVYEQYF
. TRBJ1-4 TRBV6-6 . TGTGCCAGCAGTTACTCGGGGGGGCTGGGTGAAAAACTGTTTTTT CASSYSGGLGEKLFF
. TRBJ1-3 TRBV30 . TGTGCCTGGCAGGGCGACTCTGGAAACACCATATATTTT CAWQGDSGNTIYF
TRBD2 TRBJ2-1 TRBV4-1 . TGCGCCAGCAGCCAAGAGGGACTAGGGGGCAATGAGCAGTTCTTC CASSQEGLGGNEQFF
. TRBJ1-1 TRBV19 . TGTGCCAGTAGTATGGGACTGAACACTGAAGCTTTCTTT CASSMGLNTEAFF
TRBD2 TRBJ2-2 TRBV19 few TGTGCCAGTAATTGGAGGGCTAAAACTAGCGTGGGGAACACCGGGGAGCTGTTTTTT CASNWRAKTSVGNTGELFF
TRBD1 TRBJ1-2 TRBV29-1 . TGCAGCGTTGTTCCCCCTCAGGACAGGGGGCACGTCTATGGCTACACCTTC CSVVPPQDRGHVYGYTF
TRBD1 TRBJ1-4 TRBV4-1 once TGCGCCAGCAGTTTGGACAGGGATAGGACTAATGAAAAACTGTTTTTT CASSLDRDRTNEKLFF
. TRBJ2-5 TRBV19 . TGTGCCAGTAGTACCGTTGGACAAAGCCAAGAGACCCAGTACTTC CASSTVGQSQETQYF
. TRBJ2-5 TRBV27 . TGTGCCAGCAGTCCCACCCCGGGAAGAATGGAGACCCAGTACTTC CASSPTPGRMETQYF
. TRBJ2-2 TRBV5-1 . TGCGCCAGCAGCTTGGGCGTGGAGGGCGGGGAGCTGTTTTTT CASSLGVEGGELFF
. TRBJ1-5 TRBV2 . TGTGCCAGCAGTACCTGGGGGGATAGCAATCAGCCCCAGCATTTT CASSTWGDSNQPQHF
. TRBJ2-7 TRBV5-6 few TGTGCCAGCAGCTTTAGTCCTGGGGGCCTATACGAGCAGTACTTC CASSFSPGGLYEQYF
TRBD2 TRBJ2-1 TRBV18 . TGTGCCAGCTCACCTGGACTAGCGGACCTCAATGAGCAGTTCTTC CASSPGLADLNEQFF
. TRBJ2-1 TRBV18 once TGTGCCAGCTCACCGGGATACAATGAGCAGTTCTTC CASSPGYNEQFF
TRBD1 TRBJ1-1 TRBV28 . TGTGCCAGCGTCGAGTTACTGGACAGGGTAGATACTGAAGCTTTCTTT CASVELLDRVDTEAFF
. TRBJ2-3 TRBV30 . TGTGCCTGGACCTTGGGGGGGCCGACAGATACGCAGTATTTT CAWTLGGPTDTQYF
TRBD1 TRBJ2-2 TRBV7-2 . TGTGCCAGCAGCTTAGCGGGACAGGGGGCCGGGGAGCTGTTTTTT CASSLAGQGAGELFF
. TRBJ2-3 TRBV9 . TGTGCCAGCAGCGTAGCTCAAGCGGGCAGCACAGATACGCAGTATTTT CASSVAQAGSTDTQYF
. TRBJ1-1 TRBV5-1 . TGCGCCAGCAGCCCTACCGGGACGGTGAACACTGAAGCTTTCTTT CASSPTGTVNTEAFF
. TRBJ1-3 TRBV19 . TGTGCCAGTAGTATAGAAGGCTTCGGGGGCGCCTCTGGAAACACCATATATTTT CASSIEGFGGASGNTIYF
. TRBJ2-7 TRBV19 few TGTGCCAGTAGTATGAGAGGGACCTACGAGCAGTACTTC CASSMRGTYEQYF
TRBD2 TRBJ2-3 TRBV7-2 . TGTGCCAGCAGCTTAAAGTGGGCGGGAGTAGGCCCAGATACGCAGTATTTT CASSLKWAGVGPDTQYF
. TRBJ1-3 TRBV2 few TGTGCCAGCAGTGCGGAGAGCGGTGGAAACACCATATATTTT CASSAESGGNTIYF
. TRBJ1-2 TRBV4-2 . TGTGCCAGCAGCCAAGATCGGGGGTTCTATGGCTACACCTTC CASSQDRGFYGYTF